Listed below are T cell receptor beta chains from one sample, sequenced in a study of blood T cell repertoires in COVID-19. Method: immunoSEQ multiplex PCR; TCRdb's copy keeps in-frame clones and lacks some. Seen here are 95,000 to 100,000 clones, about 90% observed once, and the top ten hold roughly 12%. The sequenced sample was peripheral blood. The receptor set was obtained from a woman aged 25 to 39 with acute or convalescent COVID-19. Both conserved end residues are part of each CDR3. The D gene is left open where the match is weak. The size of a clone is reported for some rows only, either as once, few or many, or as a class for expanded clones.

V: TRBV3-1/TRBV3-2; size: -; J: TRBJ2-6; D: TRBD1; DNA: TGTGCCAGCACCGCCCGTGGACAGGCCCCTGTCTCTGGGGCCAACGTCCTGACTTTC; CDR3: CASTARGQAPVSGANVLTF
V: TRBV18; size: few; J: TRBJ1-1; D: TRBD1; DNA: TGTGCCAGCTCCCCCTGGGGACAGGTGGGGGAAGCTTTCTTT; CDR3: CASSPWGQVGEAFF
V: TRBV5-1; size: -; J: TRBJ1-1; D: TRBD1; DNA: TGCGCCAGCAGCTTGGCCGGCGGCCAGGGGGCCGAAGCTTTCTTT; CDR3: CASSLAGGQGAEAFF
V: TRBV9; size: once; J: TRBJ2-7; D: -; DNA: TGTGCCAGCAGCCCCCGGGACTTCAGCTCCTACGAGCAGTACTTC; CDR3: CASSPRDFSSYEQYF
V: TRBV28; size: few; J: TRBJ1-3; D: -; DNA: TGTGCCAGCAGTTTAGGAGGGGAAGGATACACCATATATTTT; CDR3: CASSLGGEGYTIYF
V: TRBV2; size: -; J: TRBJ2-3; D: -; DNA: TGTGCCAGCAGCCGCTCGGGGGGCACAGATACGCAGTATTTT; CDR3: CASSRSGGTDTQYF
V: TRBV13; size: -; J: TRBJ1-1; D: TRBD1; DNA: TGTGCCGGAAACAGGGGGCGGAACACTGAAGCTTTCTTT; CDR3: CAGNRGRNTEAFF
V: TRBV19; size: -; J: TRBJ2-4; D: -; DNA: TGTGCCAGTAGTATTTCAGGGGCCAAAAACATTCAGTACTTC; CDR3: CASSISGAKNIQYF
V: TRBV27; size: once; J: TRBJ1-2; D: TRBD1; DNA: TGTGCCAGCAGGGATCGGACAGGTGCCTTGGGAGGCTACACCTTC; CDR3: CASRDRTGALGGYTF
V: TRBV3-1/TRBV3-2; size: -; J: TRBJ2-1; D: TRBD1; DNA: TGTGCCAGCAGCCTTGGACAGGACGAGAGCAATGAGCAGTTCTTC; CDR3: CASSLGQDESNEQFF
V: TRBV4-1; size: -; J: TRBJ1-4; D: -; DNA: TGCGCCAGCAGCCAAGCAGGGGTCCTCCTCTATGCAACTAATGAAAAACTGTTTTTT; CDR3: CASSQAGVLLYATNEKLFF
V: TRBV28; size: -; J: TRBJ2-3; D: TRBD2; DNA: TGTGCCAGCAATCTTAGGGGACTATCCAATACAGATACGCAGTATTTT; CDR3: CASNLRGLSNTDTQYF
V: TRBV24-1; size: once; J: TRBJ1-2; D: -; DNA: TGTGCCACCAGGTCGGGGTTGGTCTATGGCTACACCTTC; CDR3: CATRSGLVYGYTF
V: TRBV2; size: -; J: TRBJ1-1; D: -; DNA: TGTGCCAGCAGTGAACAGGGATTAGTTGAAGCTTTCTTT; CDR3: CASSEQGLVEAFF
V: TRBV18; size: few; J: TRBJ2-7; D: TRBD1; DNA: TGTGCCAGCTCACCAGGACAGGGGGAGAAGCAGTACTTC; CDR3: CASSPGQGEKQYF
V: TRBV4-2; size: -; J: TRBJ2-3; D: TRBD2; DNA: TGTGCCAGCAGCCAAGGGGGGACTAGCGGGGCCACAGATACGCAGTATTTT; CDR3: CASSQGGTSGATDTQYF
V: TRBV2; size: -; J: TRBJ1-6; D: TRBD1; DNA: TGTGCCAGTTCCTTAACAGGGGATAATTCACCCCTCCACTTT; CDR3: CASSLTGDNSPLHF
V: TRBV18; size: -; J: TRBJ2-7; D: -; DNA: TGTGCCAGCTCACGGACAGACCAGTACGAGCAGTACTTC; CDR3: CASSRTDQYEQYF
V: TRBV5-1; size: -; J: TRBJ2-1; D: TRBD2; DNA: TGCGCCAGCAGCTTAACTAGCGGGGGAGACAATGAGCAGTTCTTC; CDR3: CASSLTSGGDNEQFF
V: TRBV2; size: -; J: TRBJ1-2; D: -; DNA: TGTGCCAGCGACGGGGAGAACTATGGCTACACCTTC; CDR3: CASDGENYGYTF
V: TRBV11-3; size: -; J: TRBJ1-3; D: -; DNA: TGTGCCAGCAGCTTCGCGGGTCTATTCTCTGGAAACACCATATATTTT; CDR3: CASSFAGLFSGNTIYF
V: TRBV19; size: -; J: TRBJ2-7; D: -; DNA: TGTGCCAGTAGTGGGACATATGACGAGCAGTACTTC; CDR3: CASSGTYDEQYF
V: TRBV6-5; size: -; J: TRBJ1-3; D: -; DNA: TGTGCCAGTAGGGGGTCTTCGGGAAACACCATATATTTT; CDR3: CASRGSSGNTIYF
V: TRBV7-9; size: -; J: TRBJ1-1; D: TRBD1; DNA: TGTGCCAGCAGCGAGTGGACAGGTAAATATAGGATCCATGAAGCTTTCTTT; CDR3: CASSEWTGKYRIHEAFF
V: TRBV11-3; size: -; J: TRBJ1-4; D: TRBD1; DNA: TGTGCCAGCAGCTCGGGACAGGGGGACGAAAAACTGTTTTTT; CDR3: CASSSGQGDEKLFF
V: TRBV2; size: -; J: TRBJ2-1; D: TRBD2; DNA: TGTGCCAGCAGTACAGGACTAGATTACAATGAGCAGTTCTTC; CDR3: CASSTGLDYNEQFF
V: TRBV30; size: -; J: TRBJ1-3; D: -; DNA: TGTGCCTGGAGCACCGGGAATGGAAACACCATATATTTT; CDR3: CAWSTGNGNTIYF
V: TRBV14; size: -; J: TRBJ1-2; D: -; DNA: TGTGCCAGCAGCCAAGGGCAGTTCTATGGCTACACCTTC; CDR3: CASSQGQFYGYTF
V: TRBV2; size: -; J: TRBJ1-5; D: -; DNA: TGTGCCAGCAGCGGCAGGAATCAGCCCCAGCATTTT; CDR3: CASSGRNQPQHF
V: TRBV27; size: once; J: TRBJ2-5; D: -; DNA: TGTGCCAGCAGTTTATTGGGCAGAAATACAGTAGAGACCCAGTACTTC; CDR3: CASSLLGRNTVETQYF
V: TRBV30; size: -; J: TRBJ1-2; D: -; DNA: TGTGCCTGGAGTCCTCAGATCTATGGCTACACCTTC; CDR3: CAWSPQIYGYTF
V: TRBV7-6; size: -; J: TRBJ1-1; D: -; DNA: TGTGCCAGCAGCTTAGACTCAGGGCTGGCGAACACTGAAGCTTTCTTT; CDR3: CASSLDSGLANTEAFF
V: TRBV7-9; size: -; J: TRBJ2-2; D: -; DNA: TGTGCCAGCAGCACTGAACTGGTTGCAGGGGAGCTGTTTTTT; CDR3: CASSTELVAGELFF
V: TRBV7-9; size: -; J: TRBJ2-2; D: -; DNA: TGTGCCAGCAGACCAGCAGGGGATGACACCGGGGAGCTGTTTTTT; CDR3: CASRPAGDDTGELFF
V: TRBV12-5; size: -; J: TRBJ2-1; D: -; DNA: TGTGCTAGTGGGAAAATAAAAGCCATTGGTAGACAGTCCTACAATGAGCAGTTCTTC; CDR3: CASGKIKAIGRQSYNEQFF
V: TRBV19; size: -; J: TRBJ1-3; D: -; DNA: TGTGCCAGTAGTGACAACTCTGGAAACACCATATATTTT; CDR3: CASSDNSGNTIYF
V: TRBV3-1/TRBV3-2; size: -; J: TRBJ2-3; D: TRBD2; DNA: TGTGCCAGCAGCAATAGCGGGGCAGATACGCAGTATTTT; CDR3: CASSNSGADTQYF
V: TRBV18; size: -; J: TRBJ1-6; D: -; DNA: TGTGCCAGCTCACCCAGAGCGGACCTCTGGGATTCACCCCTCCACTTT; CDR3: CASSPRADLWDSPLHF
V: TRBV5-4; size: -; J: TRBJ1-6; D: -; DNA: TGTGCCAGCAGCTTGGCTAGGTTTCGAACCTATAATTCACCCCTCCACTTT; CDR3: CASSLARFRTYNSPLHF
V: TRBV7-9; size: -; J: TRBJ1-3; D: TRBD1; DNA: TGTGCCAGCAGCACCGGGGACAGACGATTTGGAAACACCATATATTTT; CDR3: CASSTGDRRFGNTIYF
V: TRBV27; size: -; J: TRBJ2-2; D: -; DNA: TGTGCCAGCAGTTTAGGGGGGGGGCCGGAGGAGCTGTTTTTT; CDR3: CASSLGGGPEELFF
V: TRBV29-1; size: -; J: TRBJ1-5; D: -; DNA: TGCAGCGTATCCGGACAGATTAATCAGCCCCAGCATTTT; CDR3: CSVSGQINQPQHF
V: TRBV11-2; size: -; J: TRBJ2-5; D: TRBD1; DNA: TGTGCCAGCAGCTCCCGGGCAGGGGGCTGGGAGACCCAGTACTTC; CDR3: CASSSRAGGWETQYF
V: TRBV28; size: -; J: TRBJ1-2; D: -; DNA: TGTGCCAGCAGTTTAACCGGACAGTATCCTTATGGCTACACCTTC; CDR3: CASSLTGQYPYGYTF
V: TRBV6-5; size: -; J: TRBJ1-5; D: TRBD1; DNA: TGTGCCGTAGGGCCGACAGGGGGTCAGCCCCAGCATTTT; CDR3: CAVGPTGGQPQHF
V: TRBV28; size: -; J: TRBJ2-2; D: -; DNA: TGTGCCAGCAGTTTAACTAGGAGGGACGGGGAGCTGTTTTTT; CDR3: CASSLTRRDGELFF
V: TRBV5-6; size: -; J: TRBJ1-5; D: TRBD1; DNA: TGTGCCAGCAGCTACTCCGGGACAGGTTTTCAGCCCCAGCATTTT; CDR3: CASSYSGTGFQPQHF
V: TRBV24-1; size: -; J: TRBJ2-1; D: TRBD1; DNA: TGTGCCACCAGTGACTCCGGGACAGGGGTCTACAATGAGCAGTTCTTC; CDR3: CATSDSGTGVYNEQFF
V: TRBV6-5; size: -; J: TRBJ1-2; D: -; DNA: TGTGCCAGCAGTCCCTCGATTAACAGGAGACTCTACTTC; CDR3: CASSPSINRRLYF
V: TRBV5-8; size: -; J: TRBJ1-5; D: TRBD1; DNA: TGTGCCAGCAGCTTGGGGACAGGGAGTGATCAGCCCCAGCATTTT; CDR3: CASSLGTGSDQPQHF
V: TRBV2; size: -; J: TRBJ2-3; D: -; DNA: TGTGCCAGCAGTGTCAGGCCGGGGTTAGATACGCAGTATTTT; CDR3: CASSVRPGLDTQYF